This TCR beta chain was sequenced during a study of blood T cell repertoires in COVID-19. Libraries were prepared by immunoSEQ multiplex PCR; TCRdb keeps only in-frame clonotypes and omits some of them. This sample has about 62,000 clones, with 70% to 90% found just once. J lost 9 bases, V lost 6 bases, and 5 bases had no gene match. Germline CDR1 and CDR2: SNHLY and FYNNEI. The CDR3 is 13 residues long. The chain joins TRBV2 to TRBJ1-5, with TRBD1 matching over 10 bases. Sequencing was performed on peripheral blood. This TCR was recovered from a man between 65 and 80 years old with acute or convalescent COVID-19. As DNA, the CDR3 is TGTGCCAGCAGGTCGGACAGGGGGGGGCCCCAGCATTTT. It codes for CASRSDRGGPQHF.